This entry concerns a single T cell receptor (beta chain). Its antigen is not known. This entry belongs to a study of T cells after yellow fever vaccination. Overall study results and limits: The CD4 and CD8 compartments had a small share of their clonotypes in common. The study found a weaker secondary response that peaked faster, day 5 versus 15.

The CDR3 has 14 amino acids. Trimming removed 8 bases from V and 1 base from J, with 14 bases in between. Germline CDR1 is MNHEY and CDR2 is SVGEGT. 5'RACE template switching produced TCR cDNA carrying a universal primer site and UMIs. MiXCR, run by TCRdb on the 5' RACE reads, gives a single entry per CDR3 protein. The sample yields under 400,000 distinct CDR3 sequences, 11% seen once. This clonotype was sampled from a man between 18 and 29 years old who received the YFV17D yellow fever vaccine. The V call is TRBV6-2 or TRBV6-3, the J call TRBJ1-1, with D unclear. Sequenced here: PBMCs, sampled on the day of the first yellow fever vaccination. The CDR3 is CASGPSTRNTEAFF. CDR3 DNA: TGTGCCAGCGGACCAAGTACAAGGAACACTGAAGCTTTCTTT.